The 8 T cell receptor beta chains below come from one sample, sequenced in a study of T cell repertoires in cytomegalovirus infection. These receptors' targets are unknown. TCRdb processed the reads anew with MiXCR; each CDR3 protein has one entry. The sample shows about 63,000 distinct CDR3 sequences, over 20% of them seen only once. The sequenced sample was CD8+ T cells from cultured PBMCs, obtained from culture after CMV antigen stimulation. The receptors stem from a human donor in good health (CMV status not recorded). Some clones in this sample may be carry-over from other donors' samples.

The chain couples TRBV7-6 to TRBJ1-2; the D gene is possibly TRBD1 (5 bases). Looked up from germline, CDR1 is SGHVS and CDR2 is FNYEAQ. Trimming took off 0 bases at V and 2 bases at J, with 10 bases between the two ends. The CDR3 runs 15 residues. Here the CDR3 DNA reads TGTGCCAGCAGCTTAGCGGAGGCAGGGAACTATGGCTACACCTTC. The encoded protein is CASSLAEAGNYGYTF.

The genes are TRBV7-8 and TRBJ2-1, with D hard to call. This CDR3 region has 14 residues. The germline V and J ends were trimmed by 3 bases and 3 bases, with 9 bases remaining between them. Germline CDR1 and CDR2: SGHVS and FQNEAQ. The CDR3 reads CASSLGGLYNEQFF. The CDR3 DNA follows: TGTGCCAGCAGCTTGGGTGGGCTCTACAATGAGCAGTTCTTC.

This chain joins TRBV6-5 and TRBJ2-2; TRBD2 agrees at 8 bases. The V gene's germline CDR1 is MNHEY and CDR2 SVGAGI. The CDR3 loop spans 13 amino acids. The V and J ends lost 6 bases and 6 bases, in that order; junction bases with no gene match: 3. CDR3 loop: CASRSSGAGELFF. CDR3 nucleotide sequence: TGTGCCAGCAGGAGTAGCGGGGCCGGGGAGCTGTTTTTT.

V gene TRBV7-2 combines with J gene TRBJ2-7; D is ambiguous. Germline CDR1 is SGHTA and CDR2 is FQGNSA. There are 13 residues in the CDR3. V dropped 5 bases and J dropped 3 bases, with 11 bases sitting between them. The CDR3 nucleotides read TGTGCCAGCAGCCGTAGGCTTATCTACGAGCAGTACTTC. This translates into CASSRRLIYEQYF.

The rearrangement uses TRBV6-5 and TRBJ1-2; 7 bases map to TRBD1. Germline CDR1 and CDR2: MNHEY and SVGAGI. The CDR3 sequence is 12 residues long. Trimming removed 8 bases from V and 7 bases from J; junction bases left unmatched: 7. CDR3 sequence (DNA): TGTGCCAGCGGGACAGTGGCTGCTGGCTACACCTTC. Protein product: CASGTVAAGYTF.

CDR3 region: CASSLDSYESYNSPLHF. The CDR3 DNA reads as TGTGCCAGCAGCTTAGACAGTTACGAATCCTATAATTCACCCCTCCACTTT. The chain uses TRBV7-2 and TRBJ1-6; D not resolved. Germline CDR1 reads SGHTA; CDR2 reads FQGNSA. The CDR3 consists of 17 residues. V was clipped by 1 base and J by 1 base, with 11 bases between them.

The chain employs TRBV27 and TRBJ1-1, with D perhaps TRBD1 (6 bases). The CDR3 loop spans 14 amino acids. V was pared by 3 bases and J by 4 bases, with 12 bases between. Germline lookup yields CDR1 MNHEY and CDR2 SMNVEV (reference sequence). CDR3 sequence (DNA): TGTGCCAGCAGTTTGGCCAGGGGAGGCACTGAAGCTTTCTTT. It specifies CASSLARGGTEAFF.

This clonotype was detected a few times. This sequence joins TRBV7-9 and TRBJ2-3; 9 nucleotides align to TRBD1. V gave up 3 bases and J gave up 4 bases; unmatched junction bases: 5. This CDR3 has 15 amino acids. Germline V gives CDR1 SEHNR, CDR2 FQNEAQ (reference sequence). The CDR3 coding sequence is TGTGCCAGCAGCTTTATCGGGACAGGGTCAGATACGCAGTATTTT. Translation gives CASSFIGTGSDTQYF.